This T cell receptor beta chain was observed in a study of T cells after yellow fever vaccination. TCRdb re-derived calls from the 5' RACE reads in MiXCR, one entry per CDR3 protein. The sample has roughly 330,000 distinct CDR3 sequences, 3% to 4.5% seen once. The CDR3 length is 14 residues. Trimming removed 3 bases from V and 1 base from J, with 7 bases in between. Germline V gene lookup returns CDR1 KGHSH and CDR2 LQKENI. Many counts were recorded for this clonotype. Sequenced material: PBMCs, taken 5 days after the yellow fever booster vaccination. The receptor comes from a man between 18 and 29 years old who received the YFV17D yellow fever vaccine. This chain joins TRBV18 and TRBJ1-5, with TRBD1 as a possible D gene (5 bases). The CDR3 reads CASSPGGSNQPQHF. The CDR3 DNA follows: TGTGCCAGCTCACCGGGGGGAAGCAATCAGCCCCAGCATTTT. Drawing the rest from reference TRBV18 and TRBJ1-5, the complete variable domain is NAGVMQNPRHLVRRRGQEARLRCSPMKGHSHVYWYRQLPEEGLKFMVYLQKENIIDESGMPKERFSAEFPKEGPSILRIQQVVRGDSAAYFCASSPGGSNQPQHFGDGTRLSIL.